These 28 T cell receptor beta chains originate from one sample sequenced in a study of blood T cell repertoires in COVID-19. The data were produced by immunoSEQ multiplex PCR, yet TCRdb's version contains in-frame clones alone and is incomplete. The sample lists nearly 350,000 clones, almost 90% occurring once. Source material: peripheral blood. The receptors originated from a woman aged 65 to 85 with COVID-19, enrolled during active disease.

The chain employs TRBV3-1 (or the pseudogene TRBV3-2) and TRBJ1-3; D is unclear. Trimming removed 1 base from V and 0 bases from J, with 10 bases in between. Germline CDR1 is LGHDT and CDR2 is YNNKEL (reference sequence). The CDR3 totals 16 residues. The CDR3 protein is CASSQGDTSSGNTIYF. The CDR3, as DNA: TGTGCCAGCAGCCAAGGTGACACGAGCTCTGGAAACACCATATATTTT.

This clone appeared once. The chain carries TRBV12-3 or TRBV12-4 and TRBJ1-2; 8 bases line up with TRBD1. CDR3 size: 13 residues. The V segment lost 3 bases and the J segment 6 bases; nucleotides outside the gene matches: 3. For the CDR3, the DNA is TGTGCCAGCAGTTTCGACAGGGGAAATGGCTACACCTTC. Translated: CASSFDRGNGYTF.

This chain joins TRBV2 and TRBJ2-1, with 7 bases lining up with TRBD2. CDR3 length: 14 amino acids. The trim removed 6 bases at V and 2 bases at J, leaving 4 bases unmatched. CDR1 is SNHLY and CDR2 is FYNNEI in the germline V gene. CDR3 in DNA: TGTGCCAGCAGACCCGGGGGGACCTACAATGAGCAGTTCTTC. Amino acids: CASRPGGTYNEQFF.

The rearrangement links TRBV2 to TRBJ1-5; 7 bases match TRBD1. This CDR3 region has 14 residues. V shed 2 bases, J shed 3 bases, and the junction held 1 base outside the gene matches. Per the germline V gene, CDR1 is SNHLY and CDR2 is FYNNEI. CDR3 loop: CASSEQGDNQPQHF. The CDR3 DNA reads as TGTGCCAGCAGTGAACAGGGGGACAATCAGCCCCAGCATTTT.

The gene calls are TRBV4-3 and TRBJ1-2; weak D call: TRBD1 (5 bases). The CDR3 has 16 amino acids. Trimming took off 0 bases at V and 2 bases at J, with 13 bases between the two ends. Germline V lookup: CDR1 LGHNA, CDR2 YSLEER. The CDR3 coding sequence is TGCGCCAGCAGCCAAGAAGGGGCAGTTCCAAACTATGGCTACACCTTC. It yields the protein CASSQEGAVPNYGYTF.

The chain uses TRBV12-3 or TRBV12-4 and TRBJ1-3; maybe TRBD1 (5 bases). CDR3 length: 13 residues. V lost 3 bases and J lost 8, with 11 bases in between. CDR3 amino acids: CASSLGGVDTIYF. The CDR3 DNA is TGTGCCAGCAGTTTGGGAGGGGTGGACACCATATATTTT.

The chain links TRBV5-1 to TRBJ2-2, with 10 bases identical to TRBD1. CDR1 and CDR2 (germline): SGHRS, YFSETQ. This CDR3 is built from 15 residues. The V segment lost 5 bases and the J segment 6 bases; nucleotides outside the gene matches: 7. The CDR3 DNA is TGCGCCAGCAGTCCGGGACAGGGGCTCCCCGGGGAGCTGTTTTTT. This codes for CASSPGQGLPGELFF.

As for this clone: Other DNA sequences in the same sample also yield this CDR3. This rearrangement joins TRBV5-6 to TRBJ2-7, with 16 bases identical to TRBD2. V gave up 3 bases and J gave up 7 bases; unmatched junction bases: 4. Germline loops: CDR1 SGHDT, CDR2 YYEEEE. The CDR3 has 15 residues. For the CDR3, the DNA is TGTGCCAGCAGCTGGGGACTAGCGGGGGGGCCTGAGCAGTACTTC. This gives the protein CASSWGLAGGPEQYF.

The rearrangement links TRBV2 to TRBJ1-1; 10 positions agree with TRBD1. The junction had 5 bases not matched to a gene; V was cut back by 6 bases and J by 4 bases. Germline V gives CDR1 SNHLY, CDR2 FYNNEI. The CDR3 has 14 residues. This CDR3 is CASRRQGARTEAFF. CDR3 nucleotides: TGTGCCAGCAGGCGACAGGGGGCACGCACTGAAGCTTTCTTT.

The CDR3 DNA reads TGTGCCTGGAGTGAGGACAGGGCTCAGGAAGGCTACACCTTC. Translation gives CAWSEDRAQEGYTF. The chain carries TRBV30 and TRBJ1-2, with 8 positions matching TRBD1. There are 14 residues in the CDR3. Trimming cost V 1 base and J 8 bases; bases outside gene matches: 9. Looked up from germline, CDR1 is GTSNPN and CDR2 is SVGIG (reference sequence).

Worth noting for this clone: Other DNA sequences in the same sample also yield this CDR3. This chain joins TRBV2 and TRBJ2-5, with D uncertain. This CDR3 is built from 10 residues. The germline V gene has CDR1 SNHLY and CDR2 FYNNEI. Trimming pared 6 bases from V and 5 bases from J, leaving 4 bases between. The CDR3 protein is CASRRETQYF. The CDR3 DNA sequence: TGTGCCAGCAGGAGGGAGACCCAGTACTTC.

A single count supports this clone. This chain connects TRBV6-5 to TRBJ1-5; D call uncertain. CDR1 and CDR2 (germline): MNHEY, SVGAGI. Trimming took off 4 bases at V and 3 bases at J, with 16 bases between the two ends. This CDR3 is 16 amino acids long. This chain's CDR3 is CASSSPDSTINQPQHF. CDR3 nucleotide sequence: TGTGCCAGCAGTTCTCCCGATAGTACGATCAATCAGCCCCAGCATTTT.

V usage is TRBV5-4 and J usage is TRBJ2-5, with 10 nucleotides matching TRBD2. Trimming took 4 bases from V and 0 from J; bases not matched to a gene: 3. CDR1 is SGHNT, CDR2 YYREEE, per germline (reference sequence). CDR3 length: 15 amino acids. This CDR3 reads CASSLGTSDQETQYF. CDR3 nucleotides: TGTGCCAGCAGCCTCGGGACTAGCGACCAAGAGACCCAGTACTTC.

This chain connects TRBV28 to TRBJ2-1; D perhaps matches TRBD2 (5 bases). The germline V gene has CDR1 MDHEN and CDR2 SYDVKM. The CDR3 extends over 14 amino acids. V lost 5 bases and J lost 10, with 18 bases in between. CDR3 in amino acids: CASSIAMTNSEQFF. The CDR3 bases are TGTGCCAGCAGTATAGCCATGACTAACTCGGAGCAGTTCTTC.

The chain is built from TRBV29-1 and TRBJ1-2; D is uncertain. V was cut by 1 base and J by 7 bases, with 16 bases left in between. CDR1 and CDR2 from the germline V gene are SQVTM and ANQGSEA. This CDR3 comprises 14 residues. CDR3 coding DNA: TGCAGCGTTGAAGGGAGTTCAGGAGGAGGTGGCTACACCTTC. It codes for CSVEGSSGGGGYTF.

About this clone: This CDR3 is also generated by other DNA sequences in the sample. J is TRBJ1-5 and V is TRBV5-4, with D possibly TRBD1 on 6 matching bases. The CDR3 is 13 residues long. With 5 bases removed from V and 7 bases from J, the gap between germline ends came to 13 bases. Per the germline V gene, CDR1 is SGHNT and CDR2 is YYREEE (reference sequence). CDR3 nucleotides: TGTGCCAGCAGTCTAGGGGGGGACCAGCCCCAGCATTTT. It codes for CASSLGGDQPQHF.

V and J are TRBV10-2 and TRBJ1-1; D remains unclear. The CDR3 runs to 14 residues. V lost 4 bases and J lost 0, with 9 bases in between. The germline CDR1 and CDR2 sequences are WSHSY and SAAADI. The CDR3 nucleotides read TGCGCCAGCAGTGTAAGGACTTTGAACACTGAAGCTTTCTTT. This sequence encodes CASSVRTLNTEAFF.

The chain carries TRBV7-6 and TRBJ1-2; tentative D call: TRBD1 (6 bases). The CDR3 has 16 amino acids. Between the trimmed V and J ends, which lost 5 bases and 3 bases, there was a span of 19 bases. CDR1 and CDR2 (germline): SGHVS, FNYEAQ. This chain's CDR3 is CASSPLPGGQDYGYTF. Here the CDR3 DNA reads TGTGCCAGCAGCCCCCTCCCCGGGGGGCAGGACTATGGCTACACCTTC.

The count of this clone is one. The V call is TRBV6-6, the J call TRBJ2-5; 11 bases fit TRBD1. V lost 8 bases to trimming and J lost 2 bases; unmatched junction nucleotides: 1. Germline V lookup: CDR1 MNHNY, CDR2 SVGAGI (reference sequence). The length of the CDR3 is 13 residues. The CDR3 DNA reads as TGTGCCAGCTGGGACAGGGGGCAAGAGACCCAGTACTTC. Protein product: CASWDRGQETQYF.

CDR3 protein: CATSGLRSSYNEQFF. Written as DNA, the CDR3 is TGTGCCACCAGTGGACTACGAAGCTCCTACAATGAGCAGTTCTTC. This chain links TRBV24-1 with TRBJ2-1; tentative D call: TRBD2 (5 bases). The CDR3 has 15 amino acids. Germline V lookup: CDR1 KGHDR, CDR2 SFDVKD. Between the trimmed V and J ends, which lost 5 bases and 0 bases, there was a span of 10 bases.

This clone was counted a single time. The CDR3 DNA is TGTGCCAGTAGCAGGGGGCGGGACACTGAAGCTTTCTTT. Translation gives CASSRGRDTEAFF. The chain is built from TRBV19 and TRBJ1-1; TRBD1 agrees at 8 bases. V dropped 6 bases and J dropped 3; count of bases not matched to a gene: 3. This CDR3 region has 13 residues. Germline loops: CDR1 LNHDA, CDR2 SQIVND (reference sequence).

This sequence joins TRBV7-9 and TRBJ2-3; 15 bases fit TRBD2. V gave up 5 bases and J gave up 0 bases; unmatched junction bases: 6. CDR3 length: 18 amino acids. In germline, CDR1 is SEHNR, CDR2 FQNEAQ (reference sequence). CDR3 residues: CASSPGTSGGSSTDTQYF. The CDR3 coding sequence is TGTGCCAGCAGCCCTGGGACTAGCGGGGGGTCTAGCACAGATACGCAGTATTTT.

The rearrangement joins TRBV19 to TRBJ1-1, with 8 bases lining up with TRBD1. Losses at the gene ends were 6 bases for V and 4 bases for J; bases not matched to a gene: 4. The CDR3 is 13 amino acids. The germline CDR1 and CDR2 sequences are LNHDA and SQIVND (reference sequence). The CDR3 sequence: CASSRDRITEAFF. Here the CDR3 DNA reads TGTGCCAGTAGCCGGGACAGGATCACTGAAGCTTTCTTT.

The chain carries TRBV4-3 and TRBJ1-3, with a possible D match to TRBD1 (5 bases). From germline, CDR1 is LGHNA and CDR2 YSLEER. The ends were cut back, 0 bases at V and 4 bases at J, with 10 bases in the middle. This CDR3 region has 15 residues. The DNA of the CDR3 is TGCGCCAGCAGCCAAGATAGGGGTATCGGAAACACCATATATTTT. Its protein is CASSQDRGIGNTIYF.

The chain has TRBV2 and TRBJ1-1; tentative D call: TRBD1 (5 bases). The CDR3 has 12 residues. The germline gives CDR1 SNHLY, CDR2 FYNNEI. V was shortened by 4 bases and J by 11 bases, with 14 bases between the two germline ends. The DNA for the CDR3 is TGTGCCAGCAGTGTAGGAGGGACCGGGGCTTTCTTT. Residues: CASSVGGTGAFF.

Only a few counts were recorded for this clone. This sequence joins TRBV4-1 and TRBJ1-3; maybe TRBD1 (6 bases). Germline V CDR1 and CDR2: MGHRA, YSYEKL. The V gene lost 4 bases and the J gene lost 4 bases, with 20 bases spanning the gap. The CDR3 length is 17 residues. CDR3 DNA: TGCGCCAGCAGCCCGGGGGGCGGGGGACGAAGGGGAAACACCATATATTTT. Translation: CASSPGGGGRRGNTIYF.

The sample holds many counts of this clone. This chain joins TRBV10-3 and TRBJ1-3, with 7 bases aligning to TRBD1. The J segment lost 6 bases and the V segment lost 7 bases, leaving 9 bases of the junction unmatched. This CDR3 comprises 14 residues. Germline lookup yields CDR1 ENHRY and CDR2 SYGVKD. CDR3 sequence reads: CAITDRVDSNTIYF. The CDR3 DNA follows: TGTGCCATCACCGACAGGGTGGACTCAAACACCATATATTTT.

The chain links TRBV6-5 to TRBJ1-2, with 8 positions matching TRBD1. After removal of 2 bases from V and 8 bases from J, the junction contained 4 bases not matched to a gene. Germline V gene data show CDR1 as MNHEY and CDR2 as SVGAGI. CDR3 size: 13 residues. The CDR3 DNA reads TGTGCCAGCAGTTACGGAGACAGGGGCGGCTACACCTTC. This translates into CASSYGDRGGYTF.